The T cell receptor (beta chain) under discussion was sequenced for a study of beta chain features in type 1 diabetes. Study conclusions and caveats: Compared with healthy donors, patients appeared to share more similar naive, central memory and regulatory TCRB repertoires. TCRB CDR3 length was moderately but significantly reduced in all four CD4+ subsets of Type 1 diabetes patients. Cells that show high TCR expression could be over-represented by cDNA sequencing.

All of the isolated RNA was reverse transcribed, so expressed TCRB transcripts were sequenced. Measured with immunoSEQ multiplex PCR; TCRdb has only the in-frame clones, and not every one. In the table there are about 220,000 clones, about a tenth of which are singletons. This clone came up many times. Its antigen is as yet unknown. Purity exceeding 95% was reached by all sorted populations. The specimen sequenced was central memory CD4+ T cells from blood. This receptor was taken from a man aged 18 to 29 in good health.

CDR3 loop: CASSSGLLLTNEQFF. CDR3 in DNA: TGTGCCAGCAGCTCGGGACTACTTCTCACCAATGAGCAGTTCTTC. The chain has TRBV7-2 and TRBJ2-1; 7 nucleotides align to TRBD2. The CDR3 length is 15 residues. The V gene end was trimmed by 4 bases and the J gene end by 6 bases; junction bases not matched to a gene: 9. Germline values: CDR1 SGHTA, CDR2 FQGNSA.